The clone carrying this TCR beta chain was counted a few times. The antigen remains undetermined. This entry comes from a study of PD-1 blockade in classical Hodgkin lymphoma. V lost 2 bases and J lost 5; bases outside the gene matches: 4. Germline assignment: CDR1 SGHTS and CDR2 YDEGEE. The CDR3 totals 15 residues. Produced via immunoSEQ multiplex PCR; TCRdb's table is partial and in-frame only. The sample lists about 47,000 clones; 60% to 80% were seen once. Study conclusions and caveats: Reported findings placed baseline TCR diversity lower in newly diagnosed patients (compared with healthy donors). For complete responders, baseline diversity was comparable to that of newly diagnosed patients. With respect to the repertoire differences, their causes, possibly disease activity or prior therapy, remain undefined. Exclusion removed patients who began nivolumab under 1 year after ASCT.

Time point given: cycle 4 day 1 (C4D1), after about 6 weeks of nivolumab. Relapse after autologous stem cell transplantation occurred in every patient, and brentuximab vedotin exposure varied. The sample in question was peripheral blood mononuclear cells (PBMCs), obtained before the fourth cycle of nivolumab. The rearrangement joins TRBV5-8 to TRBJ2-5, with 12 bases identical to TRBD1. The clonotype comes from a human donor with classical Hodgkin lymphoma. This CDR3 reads CASSFGGTGGETQYF. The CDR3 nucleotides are TGTGCCAGCAGCTTCGGGGGGACAGGGGGCGAGACCCAGTACTTC.